Listed below are T cell receptor beta chains from one sample, sequenced in a study of cytomegalovirus exposure and HLA in healthy donors. The method was immunoSEQ multiplex PCR; TCRdb's version includes in-frame clones alone and lacks a portion of them. Counted here are 200,000 or so clones, around four fifths occurring once; the ten biggest clones make up around 6.3%. Sequencing was done on a sample of PBMCs. Receptors were obtained from a woman aged 45-60 years in good health and CMV-seropositive. CDR3s include the opening cysteine and the closing phenylalanine or tryptophan. Each record gives: V gene, D gene, clone size, J gene, CDR3 protein, CDR3 DNA. The D gene is left open where the match is weak. Clone size is shown for a subset of rows, as once, few, many or a class of expanded clone.

>TRBV9|TRBD1|once|TRBJ2-7
CASSVEGQGARQYF
TGTGCCAGCAGCGTAGAAGGACAGGGGGCAAGGCAGTACTTC
>TRBV30|NA|once|TRBJ1-5
CAWSVPLDRLDQPQHF
TGTGCCTGGAGTGTTCCCCTCGACAGGCTAGATCAGCCCCAGCATTTT
>TRBV27|TRBD2|NA|TRBJ2-1
CASSLAGGGEQFF
TGTGCCAGCAGTTTAGCGGGAGGTGGGGAGCAGTTCTTC
>TRBV5-1|TRBD1|few|TRBJ2-3
CASSPTGGETDTQYF
TGCGCCAGCAGCCCGACAGGGGGCGAGACAGATACGCAGTATTTT
>TRBV7-3|TRBD2|NA|TRBJ2-3
CASSKYIGTSGSTDTQYF
TGTGCCAGCAGCAAGTATATAGGGACTAGCGGTTCCACAGATACGCAGTATTTT
>TRBV7-2|NA|NA|TRBJ1-1
CASSLQQGYEAFF
TGTGCCAGCAGCCTACAACAGGGCTATGAAGCTTTCTTT
>TRBV5-4|TRBD2|NA|TRBJ2-5
CASSKKGALAGGRETQYF
TGTGCCAGCAGCAAAAAAGGGGCACTAGCGGGGGGGCGAGAGACCCAGTACTTC
>TRBV15|TRBD2|NA|TRBJ2-1
CATSREAGVYNEQFF
TGTGCCACCAGCAGAGAAGCGGGAGTCTACAATGAGCAGTTCTTC
>TRBV10-1|NA|NA|TRBJ2-6
CASRTGERPGANVLTF
TGCGCCAGCAGGACAGGAGAACGTCCAGGGGCCAACGTCCTGACTTTC
>TRBV10-3|NA|NA|TRBJ1-2
CAISTDKDYGYTF
TGTGCCATCAGTACAGACAAGGACTATGGCTACACCTTC
>TRBV29-1|NA|NA|TRBJ1-1
CSVDSLQGGGTEAFF
TGCAGCGTTGATTCGCTACAGGGAGGGGGCACTGAAGCTTTCTTT
>TRBV7-2|NA|NA|TRBJ2-2
CASSLTGGPTGELFF
TGTGCCAGCAGCTTAACGGGGGGCCCCACCGGGGAGCTGTTTTTT
>TRBV11-2|TRBD1|NA|TRBJ2-5
CASSAGIGQGWPQYF
TGTGCCAGCAGCGCCGGGATAGGACAGGGATGGCCCCAGTACTTC
>TRBV5-6|TRBD1|once|TRBJ2-1
CASSWDRGWGNNEQFF
TGTGCCAGCAGCTGGGACAGGGGTTGGGGCAATAATGAGCAGTTCTTC
>TRBV15|NA|NA|TRBJ1-5
CATSRGRQNNQPQHF
TGTGCCACCAGCAGAGGGAGACAGAACAATCAGCCCCAGCATTTT
>TRBV29-1|TRBD1|NA|TRBJ2-6
CSVRTGFTSGANGLTF
TGCAGCGTGCGGACAGGGTTCACCTCTGGGGCCAACGGCCTGACTTTC
>TRBV12-5|TRBD1|NA|TRBJ1-1
CASGQGDVTNTEAFF
TGTGCTAGTGGCCAGGGGGACGTTACGAACACTGAAGCTTTCTTT
>TRBV5-1|NA|NA|TRBJ1-4
CASSLGMGSANEKLFF
TGCGCCAGCAGCTTGGGGATGGGCAGTGCTAATGAAAAACTGTTTTTT
>TRBV19|NA|NA|TRBJ1-5
CASRPQFSNQPQHF
TGTGCCAGTAGACCCCAGTTTAGCAATCAGCCCCAGCATTTT
>TRBV4-2|NA|NA|TRBJ2-5
CASSQDRTAPEAQYF
TGTGCCAGCAGCCAAGATCGGACAGCGCCGGAGGCCCAGTACTTC
>TRBV11-2|TRBD2|NA|TRBJ2-7
CASSLDRGGWLEQYF
TGTGCCAGCAGCTTAGATCGGGGGGGTTGGTTGGAGCAGTACTTC
>TRBV9|NA|once|TRBJ2-2
CASSAEVISGELFF
TGTGCCAGCAGCGCCGAGGTCATCTCCGGGGAGCTGTTTTTT
>TRBV5-6|TRBD2|NA|TRBJ2-3
CASSGGVTQYF
TGTGCCAGCAGCGGGGGGGTGACGCAGTATTTT
>TRBV11-2|NA|NA|TRBJ2-7
CASSFGRVGYEQYF
TGTGCCAGCAGCTTCGGCAGGGTGGGCTACGAGCAGTACTTC
>TRBV4-1|NA|NA|TRBJ2-7
CASSQHGIINDEQYF
TGCGCCAGCAGCCAACACGGGATTATCAACGACGAGCAGTACTTC
>TRBV7-9|TRBD2|NA|TRBJ2-1
CSSSTRLAVNEQFF
TGTTCCAGCAGCACTCGACTAGCGGTCAATGAGCAGTTCTTC
>TRBV10-3|NA|NA|TRBJ2-1
CAISEASQVKEQFF
TGTGCCATCAGTGAAGCTAGCCAGGTCAAAGAGCAGTTCTTC
>TRBV27|NA|few|TRBJ1-2
CASSRQQANYGYTF
TGTGCCAGCAGTAGACAGCAAGCTAACTATGGCTACACCTTC